This TCR beta chain comes out of a study of cytomegalovirus exposure and HLA in healthy donors (dated by TCRdb to 2017 to 2019). With regard to the full study: An earlier analysis of 587 of the donors reported 250 to 300 Gb of sequence data and some 120 million unique TCR beta sequences from about 180 million T cells. Among 398 genotyped donors of the cohort, an average of about 220,000 unique TCR beta nucleotide sequences was sequenced per donor, of which approximately 18% were non-productive. An earlier analysis of fewer than 700 of the donors applied high-throughput TCR beta sequencing to assess whether each TCR beta V gene segment acted as functional or pseudogenic. Among the roughly 410 genotyped donors, about 85% belonged to the genetic ancestry cluster associated with self-reported Caucasian donors. The study aimed to test whether signatures of past pathogen exposure could be identified by cataloging public T cell receptors. In addition to the first cohort of 666 subjects, a separate validation cohort of 120 different subjects was used. Because of strong linkage in the cohort, five DR-DQ haplotypes were treated as single units for association and clustering. To study patterns of TCR occurrence, a later analysis re-analyzed previously published TCR beta repertoires from around 700 donors and added high-resolution HLA genotyping. Class I and class II HLA loci were covered by the typing at four-digit resolution. Every repertoire in the discovery cohort had been generated on one and the same sequencing platform. Alongside the repertoire data, information on donor age, sex, ethnicity and CMV serostatus was compiled. To predict cytomegalovirus infection status, the study brought together high-throughput TCR immunosequencing, statistical association of individual TCRs with disease status, and machine learning. Using immunosequencing, the study profiled T cell repertoires from 666 subjects and related those repertoires to cytomegalovirus serostatus. Genome-wide SNP genotypes for about 60% of the roughly 700 donors were used in a later genetic analysis, which treated that subset as a discovery cohort. Rather than using new phenotypic data, the later analysis identified candidate immune exposures from TCR beta sequences and from how often those sequences occurred across donors. About 280 gigabases of sequencing data and 80 million or so unique TCR sequences were included in an early release covering several hundred HLA-typed donors. The number of donors typed differed by locus, with 629-630 for A, B, C, DRB1 and DQB1, around 560 for DQA1, 600 to 610 for DPA1, and some 440 for DPB1.

The library relied on the immunoSEQ multiplex PCR assay. For the multiplex PCR, a mixture combining 60 forward primers for TCR Vbeta segments and 13 reverse primers for TCR Jbeta segments was used. The CDR3 region of rearranged TCR beta genes was amplified from genomic DNA by a multiplex PCR assay. The amplified TCR beta libraries were sequenced on the Illumina HiSeq System as 87-base-pair reads. The authors processed their data as follows. Across the roughly 640 repertoires, a later analysis counted tens of millions of unique TCR beta chains, about 10 million of which were shared by at least two donors. Raw reads were error-corrected and collapsed into unique sequences by a nearest-neighbor algorithm in which closely related sequences were merged to remove PCR and sequencing errors. To assign V, D and J gene segments, CDR3 sequences were aligned to IMGT reference sequences. Each retained sequence needed at least a six-nucleotide match to both a V gene segment and a J gene segment. Rearrangements were classified as productive when the CDR3 lacked stop codons and remained in frame with V and J, and all other rearrangements were classified as non-productive. Following IMGT convention, CDR3 was defined as the stretch from the second conserved V-encoded cysteine up to the conserved J-encoded phenylalanine. Sequences without an unambiguous match to a single V gene segment were excluded from the earlier analysis of 450 to 750 of the donors. An earlier analysis of under 750 of the donors called V segments functional above 56.7% productive rearrangements and segregating when the between-donor standard deviation exceeded 5%. To diagnose cytomegalovirus status from the catalog of TCR beta chain sequences, a statistical classification framework was built. In a later analysis, TCR nucleotide sequences were compared against IMGT/GENE-DB human TR gene sequences so that V and J genes could be assigned. A later analysis assigned CDR3 sequences and most-parsimonious VDJ recombination scenarios with the TCRdist pipeline. In a later analysis, each TCR beta chain was defined by its CDR3 amino acid sequence together with its V-gene family, and reads lacking a unique V-gene family were excluded. To address suspected cross-contamination and a sequencing artifact, a later analysis removed around 600 highly shared, low-generation-probability nucleotide sequences. In a later analysis, a clonal expansion index was calculated for each public chain from normalized within-repertoire ranks of inferred template counts. In a later analysis, generation probabilities were computed using a VDJ recombination model fitted to out-of-frame rearrangements, and the results were checked against IGoR. In a later analysis, hypergeometric tests were used to score TCR-TCR, TCR-HLA and TCR-CMV co-occurrence, with a repertoire-size bias correction applied to TCR pairs. A later analysis estimated false discovery rates by permuting HLA or CMV assignments 20 times. A later analysis grouped co-occurring TCRs with DBSCAN, adding TCRdist sequence similarity when clustering within HLA-allele-positive subsets. Co-occurrence clustering excluded repertoires with fewer than 30,000 or more than 120,000 public chains, plus five with anomalous nucleotide sharing. The table was pulled from immuneACCESS by TCRdb, which kept in-frame rearrangements only. Such tables lose some clones; where checked, under half of the loss comes from unresolved V genes, and the rest has no known cause. The DNA gave D and trimming, while V, J and clone size come from that table. In all, the sample holds 40,000 to 55,000 clones, and roughly 80% of those were seen once. The ten largest clonotypes hold approximately 7.7% of the sample.

CDR1 and CDR2, looked up from the germline V gene (reference sequence), are LNHDA and SQIVND. The CDR3, cysteine through phenylalanine, is 17 amino acids long. Here the CDR3 DNA is all that survives: 51 bases in frame from base 1. V ends up 7 bases short and J 9 bases short, with an unmatched junction base count of 15. The study at large found these results: A few of the identified cytomegalovirus-associated TCR beta chains were confirmed in vitro to be specific for cytomegalovirus antigens. Because the 87-base-pair reads could not distinguish some IMGT-functional V segments, including TRBV6-2 and TRBV6-3, those segments were excluded. A later analysis reported that several top co-occurrence clusters appeared linked to parvovirus B19, influenza, CMV and Epstein-Barr virus. It was suggested by the authors that the approach could potentially be generalized to other disease states and immunological phenotypes. CMV serostatus was the only immune exposure information available for the cohort. Correlated functional status among segregating V segments might be attributable to linkage disequilibrium, but an unknown experimental factor could not be ruled out. In a later analysis, HLA-associated TCR beta chains were found to be more clonally expanded and to have lower generation probabilities than equally common non-associated chains. A further reported finding was that TCR beta sequences accurately predicted the HLA-A and HLA-B alleles for most subjects in the first cohort. A later analysis found that most CMV-associated TCR beta chains appeared HLA-restricted, with HLA associations seemingly driven largely by CMV exposure. Most TCR sequences were seen in very few donors, while some public TCRs were found in many individuals. Strong co-occurrence of HLA alleles, especially DR and DQ, made assigning TCR associations to individual alleles difficult. Compared with the approximately 600-donor mean, donors in an Asian-associated ancestry cluster had fewer N-insertions in productive TCRs, according to a later genetic analysis. In the study, about 150 TCR beta chains were listed as associated with cytomegalovirus. Because counts were too low, roughly 18 rarely observed V segments, including chromosome 9 orphons, were left out of the earlier analysis of approximately 580 of the donors. A later analysis associated 15,000 to 20,000 TCR beta sequences with specific HLA alleles at a false discovery rate of 0.05. In this cohort, only TCR beta chains were sequenced, and detectable features were limited by the absence of alpha or paired-chain data. In a later analysis, TCR association rates were found to vary across HLA loci, with the most associated TCRs seen for DRB1 alleles and the fewest for HLA-C alleles. Because HLA typing was unavailable for some donors at each locus, only the typed subset was used in association tests. In both the original and validation cohorts, the classifier was reported to diagnose cytomegalovirus status with high specificity and sensitivity. An association between a missense DCLRE1C variant and V-gene and J-gene trimming of TCR beta chains was found in a later genetic analysis and replicated in an independent cohort. An earlier analysis of approximately 600 of the donors showed that most TCR beta V segments appeared in productive rearrangements either about 90% or about 30% of the time, which broadly matched IMGT annotations. The presence/absence analyses assumed that sequencing depth was roughly uniform across donors, and that assumption may not be true. A cluster of highly shared sequence variants was judged likely to represent a technical artifact of the sequencing pipeline.

In the case of this clone: Its target antigen remains unknown. No clone much larger than this one lies a single base away; base qualities are absent.

The cohort consisted of fewer than 700 healthy bone marrow donors. At the time of sampling, every cohort member was nominally healthy, though immune exposures that went unrecorded were likely present. The donor was CMV seropositive and belonged to the group of 250 to 300 seropositive cohort members. Each donor provided a peripheral blood sample, and peripheral blood mononuclear cells were used for TCR beta sequencing. Genomic DNA was extracted from the blood cell samples with the Qiagen DNeasy Blood Extraction Kit. Sample: PBMCs. The rearranged segments are TRBV19 and TRBJ2-1, and TRBD2 matches 13 of the central bases. The receptor was isolated from a man aged 30 to 45 in good health and CMV-seropositive. The CDR3 is CASTPTSAGLAGPEQFF. The sequence in DNA is TGTGCCAGTACCCCAACCTCGGCGGGACTAGCGGGACCTGAGCAGTTCTTC. The entire variable domain, with the stretches around the CDR3 drawn from the reference TRBV19 and TRBJ2-1 proteins, is DGGITQSPKYLFRKEGQNVTLSCEQNLNHDAMYWYRQDPGQGLRLIYYSQIVNDFQKGDIAEGYSVSREKKESFPLTVTSAQKNPTAFYLCASTPTSAGLAGPEQFFGPGTRLTVL.